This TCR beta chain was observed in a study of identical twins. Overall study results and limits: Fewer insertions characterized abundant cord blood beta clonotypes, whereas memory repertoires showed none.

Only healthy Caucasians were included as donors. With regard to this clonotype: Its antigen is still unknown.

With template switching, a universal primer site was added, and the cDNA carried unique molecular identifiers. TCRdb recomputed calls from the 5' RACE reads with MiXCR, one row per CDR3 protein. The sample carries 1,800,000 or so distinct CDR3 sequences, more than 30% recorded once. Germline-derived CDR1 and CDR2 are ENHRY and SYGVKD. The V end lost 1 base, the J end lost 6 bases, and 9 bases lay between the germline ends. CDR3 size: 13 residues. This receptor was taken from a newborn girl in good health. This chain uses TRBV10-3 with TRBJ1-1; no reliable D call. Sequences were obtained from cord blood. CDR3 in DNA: TGTGCCATCAGTGAGTTCTTGGGCGCTGAAGCTTTCTTT. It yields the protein CAISEFLGAEAFF.